This T cell receptor (beta chain) was found in a study of human T cells and chemical hapten exposure (dated by TCRdb to about 2021). Concerning the study at large: Libraries were combined into a pool for sequencing, and differences in TCR yield between samples came mainly from small differences in library volumes within the pool. Both TCR alpha and TCR beta chains were sequenced from each blood RNA sample. In alopecia patients, the study followed how the peripheral blood TCR repertoire changed in vivo over primary and secondary sensitization to diphenylcyclopropenone (DPC), a hapten.

On the study overall, not on this receptor specifically: After repeated subsampling, changes were observed in the strength of the expansion versus patch-test correlation and in the threshold at which the correlation became significant. DPC sensitization did not change how many TCRs were above 1 in 1000 frequency, and no evidence was found of alterations in global repertoire structure.

The library was built by means of RACE. Data came from a NextSeq 500. During library preparation, unique molecular identifiers were attached to individual cDNA molecules so that TCRs could be counted in a quantitative, reproducible way. The study's processing was this. The median number of TCRs per sample was some 100,000, ranging from roughly 20,000 to 700,000. The Decombinator software suite was used to annotate V, J and CDR3 in the TCR reads. To make PS versus PT1 abundance plots, every sample was subsampled to the same number of TCRs (28,000). Expanded TCRs were defined as absent before sensitization and observed at least eight times at the 2-week time point. TCRdb trimmed the raw reads at Q25, called clones with MiXCR and kept productive beta chains. A single entry per CDR3 protein holds the most common genes and DNA from its merged rows. Here the V and J calls rest on TCRdb's processing, not on the authors' analysis. The table for this sample lists about 80,000 distinct CDR3 sequences; around 9.4% of them were counted only once. The ten largest clones capture about 1.5% of the sample.

The sample's time point, from its label and the paper: healthy volunteer bleed at 6 weeks. Total RNA was isolated from unfractionated whole blood collected in Tempus Blood RNA tubes. As TCR sequencing controls, a handful of healthy volunteers were used, with blood taken at day 0, 2 weeks and 6 weeks. This clonotype came up many times. The target of this receptor is not known. Base qualities are not recorded, but no much larger clone differs from it by a single base. Trimming removed 3 bases from V and 4 bases from J, leaving 18 bases between the germline ends. CDR1 and CDR2 are read off the germline V gene as KGHSH and LQKENI. The CDR3 spans 16 residues, from the cysteine through the phenylalanine. Just CDR3 DNA is preserved here, 48 bases in frame from base 1.

The chain is made from TRBV18 and TRBJ1-1, with the identity of the D gene unclear. The TCR comes from a female donor in good health. Some clones in this sample may be carry-over from other donors' samples. Sequenced: whole blood. The DNA is TGTGCCAGCTCACCCCTAGAGTCGGAGGGATCCACTGAAGCTTTCTTT. This codes for CASSPLESEGSTEAFF.